The 8 T cell receptor beta chains listed next were all sequenced from one sample in a study of vaccination and CD4 T cells after COVID-19. CD4+ T cells that had been cultured provided DNA sequenced with the Oncomine TCR Beta short-read assay. TCRdb recomputed calls from the PCR reads with MiXCR, one row per CDR3 protein. The data hold 20,000 to 25,000 distinct CDR3 sequences, with 35% to 40% observed a single time. Treatment of the sample: roughly ten-day PBMC culture with coronavirus spike peptide pools or control peptides (ViraFEST assay). Antigens of these TCRs are unknown. Sample: CD4+ T cells from blood, cultured in vitro, taken before SARS-CoV-2 vaccination. The receptors were sampled from a human donor who had recovered from COVID-19.

This clonotype came up a few times. J is TRBJ1-6 and V is TRBV12-3 or TRBV12-4, with D uncertain. This CDR3 spans 14 amino acids. V dropped 4 bases and J dropped 9 bases, with 13 bases sitting between them. The CDR3 loop reads CASSSRLEGSPLHF. The DNA for the CDR3 is TGTGCCAGCAGTTCTAGACTGGAGGGTTCACCCCTCCACTTT.

Only a few counts were recorded for this clonotype. The chain carries TRBV6-1 and TRBJ1-1; D is perhaps TRBD1 (6 bases). Deletions cut 5 bases from V and 5 bases from J, with 15 bases between. The germline V gene encodes CDR1 MNHNS and CDR2 SASEGT. The CDR3 is made up of 14 amino acids. CDR3 nucleotides: TGTGCCAGCAGTCTCAGGGGAGTCGGGACTGAAGCTTTCTTT. Translated: CASSLRGVGTEAFF.

This rearrangement joins TRBV29-1 to TRBJ1-2; no firm D call. Trimming took 0 bases from V and 5 from J, leaving 10 bases between them. Germline V gene sequence: CDR1 SQVTM, CDR2 ANQGSEA. The CDR3 contains 13 residues. The CDR3 spells CSVEDPPDYGYTF. Written as DNA, the CDR3 is TGCAGCGTTGAAGATCCGCCAGATTATGGCTACACCTTC.

The chain links TRBV6-1 to TRBJ1-2, with a weak D call TRBD1 (6 bases). Germline assignment: CDR1 MNHNS and CDR2 SASEGT. This CDR3 has 14 residues. The ends were cut back, 6 bases at V and 4 bases at J, with 15 bases in the middle. CDR3 in amino acids: CASRGALGSYGYTF. The DNA of the CDR3 is TGTGCCAGCAGGGGGGCCTTGGGCAGCTATGGCTACACCTTC.

The chain carries TRBV6-5 and TRBJ1-4, with D perhaps matching TRBD1 (6 bases). This CDR3 is 14 amino acids long. Trimming stripped 2 bases from V and 7 bases from J, with 11 bases between. Germline assignment: CDR1 MNHEY and CDR2 SVGAGI. The CDR3 spells CASSYQGSGEKLFF. For the CDR3, the DNA is TGTGCCAGCAGTTACCAGGGGAGTGGTGAAAAACTGTTTTTT.

The V gene is TRBV20-1, the J gene TRBJ2-5; 8 bases agree with TRBD1. Germline lookup yields CDR1 DFQATT and CDR2 SNEGSKA (reference sequence). J was trimmed by 5 bases and V by 0 bases; bases with no gene match: 11. The CDR3 runs to 16 residues. The CDR3 protein is CSARDPAGGMLETQYF. CDR3 bases: TGCAGTGCTAGAGATCCCGCAGGGGGCATGTTGGAGACCCAGTACTTC.

The sample holds a few counts of this clonotype. The V call is TRBV21-1, the J call TRBJ1-1. TRBV21-1 is marked as a pseudogene. This CDR3 has 15 amino acids. This chain's CDR3 is CASSKVRQVNTEAFF. CDR3 DNA sequence: TGTGCCAGCAGCAAAGTAAGGCAGGTGAACACTGAAGCTTTCTTT.

The V and J genes are TRBV10-3 and TRBJ2-7; the D gene is possibly TRBD1 (6 bases). The germline V gene has CDR1 ENHRY and CDR2 SYGVKD. This CDR3 is built from 17 residues. V lost 4 bases to trimming and J lost 7 bases, with 26 bases between them. The CDR3 DNA reads as TGTGCCATCAGTGGCCTAGGACAGAGCCCGGGGTCGAGGGAGCAGTACTTC. Amino acids: CAISGLGQSPGSREQYF.